This T cell receptor (beta chain) originates from a study of shared clonotypes between healthy human individuals. Per the germline V gene, CDR1 is ENHRY and CDR2 is SYGVKD. The CDR3 is made up of 11 amino acids. The method was immunoSEQ multiplex PCR; TCRdb's version includes in-frame clones alone and lacks a portion of them. The table includes about half a million clones, over 70% detected once. The gene calls are TRBV10-3 and TRBJ2-5; D perhaps matches TRBD1 (7 bases). Sample: PBMCs. The sequence was obtained from a woman in her forties in good health. Some clones in this sample may be carry-over from other donors' samples. Here the CDR3 DNA reads TGTGCTACCCAGGGGGGAGAGACCCAGTACTTC. Translated: CATQGGETQYF.